One TCR beta chain is described in this entry. Its antigen remains unidentified. This may be a read error, as it is one base from a much larger clone. Unique molecular identifiers were present in the TCR beta cDNA libraries. TCRdb called the PCR reads again in MiXCR, with one record for every CDR3 protein. The sample lists about 200,000 distinct CDR3 sequences, about 30% occurring once. These data belong to a study of post-analysis software for immune sequencing data. General study findings and limits: Patients with multiple sclerosis recorded significantly lower normalized Chao1 diversity than controls, the study found. With TRBV5-6, TRBV5-1 and TRBV20-1 included, about five TRBV segments were more frequent in patients than in controls.

Trimming took 4 bases from V and 7 from J, leaving 17 bases between them. Germline values: CDR1 SQVTM, CDR2 ANQGSEA. The CDR3 extends over 14 amino acids. The chain is built from TRBV29-1 and TRBJ2-1; TRBD1 is a possible D gene (6 bases). The TCR was taken from a girl under 18 with multiple sclerosis. Sequencing was carried out using blood. The CDR3 here is CSVGTVRGRNEQFF. The CDR3 DNA is TGCAGCGTTGGGACAGTGAGAGGTAGGAATGAGCAGTTCTTC.